Presented here are 17 T cell receptor beta chains from one specimen sequenced in a study of spatial heterogeneity in lung cancer. Overall study findings and caveats: Tumoral mutation counts were tracked by counts of expanded intratumoral alpha and beta TCRs.

What these receptors recognize is not known. TCRdb called the 5' RACE reads again in MiXCR, with one record for every CDR3 protein. The repertoire holds roughly 9,000 distinct CDR3 sequences, with over 6% as singletons. Time point here: sample taken at primary tumor resection. The sequencing used lung tumor tissue, collected at surgery. These TCRs come from a male donor with early-stage non-small cell lung cancer.

This clonotype was seen at least ten times. In nucleotides, the CDR3 is TGTGCCAGCTCACCACCGGGACGGACCACAGATACGCAGTATTTT. Protein sequence: CASSPPGRTTDTQYF. J is TRBJ2-3 and V is TRBV18; TRBD1 or TRBD2 may be the D gene (5 bases each). This CDR3 contains 15 residues. Trimming took off 0 bases at V and 2 bases at J, with 9 bases between the two ends. Germline-derived CDR1 and CDR2 are KGHSH and LQKENI.

This clonotype was observed many times. The CDR3 sequence is CASSLSPVAREPQHF. In nucleotides, the CDR3 is TGTGCCAGCAGCTTATCGCCCGTGGCGCGGGAGCCCCAGCATTTT. The chain joins TRBV7-6 to TRBJ1-5; D call uncertain. This CDR3 has 15 residues. Germline CDR1 and CDR2: SGHVS and FNYEAQ. V lost 2 bases to trimming and J lost 8 bases, with 16 bases between them.

In its sample, this clonotype was seen many times. The chain is built from TRBV10-1 and TRBJ2-5; D gene unclear. The CDR3 covers 14 residues. Germline loops: CDR1 WNHNN, CDR2 SYGVQD (reference sequence). V was clipped by 0 bases and J by 1 base, with 6 bases between them. CDR3 protein: CASSESTFQETQYF. The CDR3 region has the DNA TGCGCCAGCAGTGAGTCGACCTTCCAAGAGACCCAGTACTTC.

V usage is TRBV14 and J usage is TRBJ1-1; no clear D gene. The germline V gene encodes CDR1 SGHDN and CDR2 FVKESK. Trimming stripped 0 bases from V and 2 bases from J, with 10 bases between. The CDR3 covers 15 residues. Written as DNA, the CDR3 is TGTGCCAGCAGCCAAGATAACTGGTCAAACACTGAAGCTTTCTTT. Amino acid sequence: CASSQDNWSNTEAFF.

This clonotype was seen repeatedly, ten times or more. The chain couples TRBV2 to TRBJ2-1; maybe TRBD1 (5 bases). The CDR3 runs to 15 residues. V shed 0 bases and J shed 4 bases, with 10 bases lying between them. CDR1 is SNHLY and CDR2 is FYNNEI in the germline V gene. DNA for the CDR3: TGTGCCAGCAGTGAAGCCCCGAAGGGGTACAATGAGCAGTTCTTC. Encoded protein: CASSEAPKGYNEQFF. Together with reference TRBV2 and TRBJ2-1, the CDR3 gives the full variable domain: EPEVTQTPSHQVTQMGQEVILRCVPISNHLYFYWYRQILGQKVEFLVSFYNNEISEKSEIFDDQFSVERPDGSNFTLKIRSTKLEDSAMYFCASSEAPKGYNEQFFGPGTRLTVL.

Many counts were recorded for this clonotype. V gene TRBV2 combines with J gene TRBJ1-2; D uncertain. Deletions cut 2 bases from V and 0 bases from J, with 4 bases between. Germline CDR1 reads SNHLY; CDR2 reads FYNNEI. This CDR3 spans 13 amino acids. CDR3 protein: CASSENPNYGYTF. The CDR3 nucleotides read TGTGCCAGCAGTGAAAACCCTAACTATGGCTACACCTTC.

This clonotype was observed at least ten times. The V gene is TRBV29-1, the J gene TRBJ1-2; unclear D gene. V shed 6 bases and J shed 2 bases, with 10 bases lying between them. CDR3 length equals 12 residues. CDR1 SQVTM and CDR2 ANQGSEA come from the germline V gene. This CDR3 is CSVDGNNYGYTF. The CDR3 DNA sequence: TGCAGCGTGGACGGGAACAACTATGGCTACACCTTC.

The table lists this clonotype with many counts. The chain employs TRBV20-1 and TRBJ2-7, with 7 bases that match TRBD2. Germline V gives CDR1 DFQATT, CDR2 SNEGSKA (reference sequence). The V and J ends lost 0 bases and 7 bases, in that order; junction bases with no gene match: 15. CDR3 length equals 16 residues. CDR3 DNA sequence: TGCAGTGCTAGAGATTTATACGGCGGGAGTGGTATGGAGCAGTACTTC. As protein: CSARDLYGGSGMEQYF.

This clonotype was recorded at least ten times. The chain uses TRBV5-1 and TRBJ1-1, with D tentatively TRBD1 (6 bases). CDR1 is SGHRS and CDR2 is YFSETQ in the germline V gene. There are 13 residues in the CDR3. Trimming removed 7 bases at V and 5 bases at J, with 15 bases between. This CDR3 is CASHRGGGTEAFF. In DNA form, the CDR3 reads TGCGCCAGCCATCGAGGGGGAGGAACTGAAGCTTTCTTT.

This clonotype came up many times. The genes are TRBV10-2 and TRBJ1-1; 9 bases align to TRBD1. V dropped 6 bases and J dropped 7; count of bases not matched to a gene: 6. The germline V gene encodes CDR1 WSHSY and CDR2 SAAADI. This CDR3 has 13 residues. The CDR3 here is CASSRDRAFEAFF. CDR3 in DNA: TGCGCCAGCAGCAGGGACAGGGCTTTTGAAGCTTTCTTT.

The J gene is TRBJ2-2, the V gene TRBV7-3; D may be TRBD2 (6 bases). Trimming stripped 4 bases from V and 1 base from J, with 13 bases between. The length of the CDR3 is 16 residues. Germline CDR1 and CDR2: SGHTA and FQGTGA. The CDR3 DNA reads TGTGCCAGCAGCTCCCTCGGGGGAGGGAACACCGGGGAGCTGTTTTTT. Protein product: CASSSLGGGNTGELFF.

This clonotype occurred many times. The chain carries TRBV12-3 or TRBV12-4 and TRBJ1-1, with D unclear. V dropped 0 bases and J dropped 8 bases, with 7 bases sitting between them. The length of the CDR3 is 12 residues. The CDR3 DNA reads as TGTGCCAGCAGTTTAGCGCTGGACGAAGCTTTCTTT. Protein: CASSLALDEAFF.

This clonotype has only a few counts. The chain is built from TRBV20-1 and TRBJ2-1; D gene ambiguous. This CDR3 spans 15 amino acids. V lost 0 bases, J lost 4 bases, and 13 bases lay in between. CDR1 and CDR2 (germline): DFQATT, SNEGSKA (reference sequence). The CDR3 loop reads CSARDPGGFYNEQFF. The CDR3 DNA is TGCAGTGCTAGAGATCCTGGCGGCTTTTACAATGAGCAGTTCTTC.

Relative to its sample, this clonotype is medium-sized. The chain recombines TRBV2 with TRBJ1-4, with 8 bases identical to TRBD1. CDR1 and CDR2 (germline): SNHLY, FYNNEI. V trimming: 6 bases; J trimming: 8 bases; junction bases outside the gene matches: 8. The CDR3 totals 14 residues. This CDR3 reads CASSATGVGEKLFF. As DNA, the CDR3 is TGTGCCAGCAGCGCGACAGGGGTCGGCGAAAAACTGTTTTTT.

This clonotype was recorded at least ten times. The V call is TRBV11-2, the J call TRBJ1-1; D is ambiguous. Germline CDR1 reads SGHAT; CDR2 reads FQNNGV. The CDR3 spans 11 residues. The V end was cut by 1 base, the J end by 7 bases, with 4 bases between. In DNA, the CDR3 is TGTGCCAGCAGCTTAGGATTTGAAGCTTTCTTT. It codes for CASSLGFEAFF.

This clonotype was recorded at least ten times. The chain joins TRBV28 to TRBJ1-5; D unresolved. Trimming stripped 5 bases from V and 4 bases from J, with 15 bases between. This CDR3 is 15 amino acids long. CDR1 and CDR2 from the germline V gene are MDHEN and SYDVKM. The CDR3 nucleotides are TGTGCCAGCAGTCAGCCTAACCCCTTGAATCAGCCCCAGCATTTT. Translating gives CASSQPNPLNQPQHF.

By sample fraction, this clonotype is medium-sized. The rearrangement links TRBV6-6 to TRBJ1-1, with a possible D match to TRBD1 (6 bases). Deletions cut 6 bases from V and 0 bases from J, with 11 bases between. The CDR3 is 14 amino acids. Germline CDR1 reads MNHNY; CDR2 reads SVGAGI (reference sequence). CDR3 sequence: CASRTGGMNTEAFF. DNA for the CDR3: TGTGCCAGCAGGACAGGAGGGATGAACACTGAAGCTTTCTTT.